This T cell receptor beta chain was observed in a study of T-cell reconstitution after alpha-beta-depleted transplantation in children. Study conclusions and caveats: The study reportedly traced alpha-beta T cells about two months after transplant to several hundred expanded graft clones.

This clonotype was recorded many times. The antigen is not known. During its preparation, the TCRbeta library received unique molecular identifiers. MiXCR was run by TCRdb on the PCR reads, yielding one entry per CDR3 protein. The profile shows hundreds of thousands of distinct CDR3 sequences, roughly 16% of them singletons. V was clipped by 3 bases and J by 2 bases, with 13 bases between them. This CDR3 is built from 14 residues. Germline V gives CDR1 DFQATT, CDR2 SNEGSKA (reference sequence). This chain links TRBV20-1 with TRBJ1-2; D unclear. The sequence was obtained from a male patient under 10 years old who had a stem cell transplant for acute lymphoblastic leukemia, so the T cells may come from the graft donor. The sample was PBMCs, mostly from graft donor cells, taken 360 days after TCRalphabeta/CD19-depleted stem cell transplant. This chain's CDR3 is CSARGASLNYGYTF. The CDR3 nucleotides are TGCAGTGCTAGGGGAGCCAGCCTCAACTATGGCTACACCTTC.